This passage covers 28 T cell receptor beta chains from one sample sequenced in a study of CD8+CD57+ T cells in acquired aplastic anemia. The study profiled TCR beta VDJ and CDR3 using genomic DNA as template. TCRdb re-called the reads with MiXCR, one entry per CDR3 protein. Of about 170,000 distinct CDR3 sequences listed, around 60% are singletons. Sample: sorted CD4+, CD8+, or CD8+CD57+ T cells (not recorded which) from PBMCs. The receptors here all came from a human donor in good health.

The CDR3 bases are TGCAGTGCGTGGACAGCGGACGGGATGGACGAGCAGTACTTC. It codes for CSAWTADGMDEQYF. This chain connects TRBV20-1 to TRBJ2-7, with D possibly being TRBD1 (6 bases). V was shortened by 6 bases and J by 5 bases, with 20 bases between the two germline ends. CDR3 length: 14 amino acids. Germline loops: CDR1 DFQATT, CDR2 SNEGSKA (reference sequence).

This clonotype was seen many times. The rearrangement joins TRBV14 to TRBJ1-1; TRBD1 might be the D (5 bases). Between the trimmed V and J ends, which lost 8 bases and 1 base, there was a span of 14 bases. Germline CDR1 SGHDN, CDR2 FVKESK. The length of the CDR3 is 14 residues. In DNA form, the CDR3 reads TGTGCCAGCTGGCGGCAGGGCGAGAACACTGAAGCTTTCTTT. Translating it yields CASWRQGENTEAFF. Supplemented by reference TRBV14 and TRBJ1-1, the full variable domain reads EAGVTQFPSHSVIEKGQTVTLRCDPISGHDNLYWYRRVMGKEIKFLLHFVKESKQDESGMPNNRFLAERTGGTYSTLKVQPAELEDSGVYFCASWRQGENTEAFFGQGTRLTVV.

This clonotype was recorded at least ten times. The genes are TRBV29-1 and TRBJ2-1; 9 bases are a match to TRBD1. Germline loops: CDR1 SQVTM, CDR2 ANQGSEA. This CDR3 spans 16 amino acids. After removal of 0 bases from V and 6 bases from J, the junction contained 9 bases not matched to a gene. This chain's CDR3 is CSVEDLQLGQGNEQFF. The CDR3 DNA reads TGCAGCGTTGAAGATCTTCAGTTGGGACAGGGCAATGAGCAGTTCTTC.

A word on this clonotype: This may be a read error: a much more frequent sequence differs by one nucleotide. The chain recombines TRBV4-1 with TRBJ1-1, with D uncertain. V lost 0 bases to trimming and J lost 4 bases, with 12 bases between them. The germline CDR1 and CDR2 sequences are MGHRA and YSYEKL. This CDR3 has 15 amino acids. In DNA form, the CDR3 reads TGCGCCAGCAGCCAAGAACGCCAGAAGAGCACTGAAGCTTTCTTT. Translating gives CASSQERQKSTEAFF.

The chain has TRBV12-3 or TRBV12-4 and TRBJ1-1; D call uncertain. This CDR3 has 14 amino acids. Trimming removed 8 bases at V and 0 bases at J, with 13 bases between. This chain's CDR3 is CASRRVDMNTEAFF. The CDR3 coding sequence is TGTGCCAGCCGGAGAGTAGACATGAACACTGAAGCTTTCTTT.

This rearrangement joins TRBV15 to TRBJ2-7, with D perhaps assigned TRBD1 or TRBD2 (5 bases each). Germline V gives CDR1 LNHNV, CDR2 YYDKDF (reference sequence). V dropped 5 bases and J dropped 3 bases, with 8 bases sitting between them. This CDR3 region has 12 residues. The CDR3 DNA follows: TGTGCCACCAGCGGGACCAGCTACGAGCAGTACTTC. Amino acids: CATSGTSYEQYF.

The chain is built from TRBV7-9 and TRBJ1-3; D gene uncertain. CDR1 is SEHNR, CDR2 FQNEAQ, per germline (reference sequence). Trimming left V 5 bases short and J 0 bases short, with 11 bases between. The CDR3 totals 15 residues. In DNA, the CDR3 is TGTGCCAGCAGCCCGGGGTGGACCTCTGGAAACACCATATATTTT. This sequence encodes CASSPGWTSGNTIYF.

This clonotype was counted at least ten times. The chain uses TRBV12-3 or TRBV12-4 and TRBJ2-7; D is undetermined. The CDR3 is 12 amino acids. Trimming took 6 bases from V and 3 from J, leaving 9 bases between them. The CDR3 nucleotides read TGTGCCAGCAGGGCAAACAGCTACGAGCAGTACTTC. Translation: CASRANSYEQYF.

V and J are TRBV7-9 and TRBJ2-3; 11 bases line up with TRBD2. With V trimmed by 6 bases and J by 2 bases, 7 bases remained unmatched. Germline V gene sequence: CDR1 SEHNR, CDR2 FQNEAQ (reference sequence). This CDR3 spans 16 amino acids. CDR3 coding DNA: TGTGCCAGCAGAGCTGGGACTAGCGGCCTCACAGATACGCAGTATTTT. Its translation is CASRAGTSGLTDTQYF.

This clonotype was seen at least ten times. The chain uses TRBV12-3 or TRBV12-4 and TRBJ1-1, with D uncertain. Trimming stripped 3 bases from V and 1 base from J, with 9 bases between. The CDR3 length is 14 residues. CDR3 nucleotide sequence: TGTGCCAGCAGTTTTCTTGACACGAACACTGAAGCTTTCTTT. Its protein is CASSFLDTNTEAFF.

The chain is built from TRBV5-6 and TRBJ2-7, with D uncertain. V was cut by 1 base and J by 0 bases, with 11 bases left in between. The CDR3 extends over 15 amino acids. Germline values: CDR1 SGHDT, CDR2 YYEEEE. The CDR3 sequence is CASSLYQLISYEQYF. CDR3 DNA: TGTGCCAGCAGCTTGTACCAGCTTATCTCCTACGAGCAGTACTTC.

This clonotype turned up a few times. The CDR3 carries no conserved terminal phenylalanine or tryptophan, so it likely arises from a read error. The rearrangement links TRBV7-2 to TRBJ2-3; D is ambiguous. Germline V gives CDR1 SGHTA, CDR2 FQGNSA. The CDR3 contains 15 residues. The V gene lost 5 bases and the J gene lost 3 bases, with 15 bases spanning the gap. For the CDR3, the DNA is TGTGCCAGCAGCACCGAAGTCTTGGGGACAGATACGCAGTATTCT. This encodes CASSTEVLGTDTQYS.

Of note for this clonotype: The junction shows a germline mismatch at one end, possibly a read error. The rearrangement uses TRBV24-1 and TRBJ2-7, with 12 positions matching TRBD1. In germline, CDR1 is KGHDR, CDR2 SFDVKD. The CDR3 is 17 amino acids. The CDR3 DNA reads TGTGCCAGCAGTCCCCCCGGGACAGGGGGCGAGACTGGCGAGCAGTACTTC. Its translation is CASSPPGTGGETGEQYF.

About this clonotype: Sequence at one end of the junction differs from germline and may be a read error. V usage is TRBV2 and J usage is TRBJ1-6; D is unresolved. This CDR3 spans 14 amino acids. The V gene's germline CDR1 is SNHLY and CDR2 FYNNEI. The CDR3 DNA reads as TGTGCCAGCAGTGAAATGAACAGTAATCCACCCCTCCACTTT. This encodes CASSEMNSNPPLHF.

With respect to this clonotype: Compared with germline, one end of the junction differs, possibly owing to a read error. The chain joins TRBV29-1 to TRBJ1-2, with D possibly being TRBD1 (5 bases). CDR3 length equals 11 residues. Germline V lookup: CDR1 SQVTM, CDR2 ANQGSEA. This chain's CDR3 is CSVESGGRAFF. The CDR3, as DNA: TGCAGCGTTGAGTCCGGGGGACGGGCATTCTTC.

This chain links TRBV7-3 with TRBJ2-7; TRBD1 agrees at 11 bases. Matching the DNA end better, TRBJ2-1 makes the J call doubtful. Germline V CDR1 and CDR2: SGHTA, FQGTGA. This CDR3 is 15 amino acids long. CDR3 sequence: CASSLVGQGAYEQFF. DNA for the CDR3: TGTGCCAGCAGCTTAGTCGGACAGGGGGCATATGAGCAGTTCTTC.

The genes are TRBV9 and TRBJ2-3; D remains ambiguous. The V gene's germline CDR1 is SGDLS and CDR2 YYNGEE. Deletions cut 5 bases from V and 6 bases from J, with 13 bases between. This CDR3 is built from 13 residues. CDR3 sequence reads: CASSGRGVDTQYF. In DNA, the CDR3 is TGTGCCAGCAGTGGTCGTGGGGTGGATACGCAGTATTTT.

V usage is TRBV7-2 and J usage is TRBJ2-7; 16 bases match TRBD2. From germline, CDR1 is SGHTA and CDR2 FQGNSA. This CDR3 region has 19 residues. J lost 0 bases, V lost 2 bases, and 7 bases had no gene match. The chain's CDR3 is CASSLKMGTSGRGSYEQYF. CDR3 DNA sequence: TGTGCCAGCAGCTTAAAAATGGGGACTAGCGGGAGGGGCTCCTACGAGCAGTACTTC.

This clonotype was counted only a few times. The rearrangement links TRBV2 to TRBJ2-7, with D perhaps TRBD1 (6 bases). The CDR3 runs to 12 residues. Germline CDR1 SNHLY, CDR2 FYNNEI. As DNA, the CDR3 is TGTGCGACCGGGACACCCGGCGACGAGCAGTACTTC. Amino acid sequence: CATGTPGDEQYF.

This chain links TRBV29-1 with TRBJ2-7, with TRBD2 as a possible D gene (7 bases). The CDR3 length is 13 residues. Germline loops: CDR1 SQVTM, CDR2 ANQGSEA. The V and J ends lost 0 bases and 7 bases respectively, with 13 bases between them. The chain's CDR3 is CSVEEEGGREQYF. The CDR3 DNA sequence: TGCAGCGTTGAAGAGGAGGGGGGGAGAGAGCAGTACTTC.

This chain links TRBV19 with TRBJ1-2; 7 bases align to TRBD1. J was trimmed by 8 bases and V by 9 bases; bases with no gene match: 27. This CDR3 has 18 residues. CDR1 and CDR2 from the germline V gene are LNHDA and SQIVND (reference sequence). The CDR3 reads CASSPRLYGDSEMGGYTF. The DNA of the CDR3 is TGTGCCAGCAGCCCCCGGTTGTATGGGGACAGTGAAATGGGGGGCTACACCTTC.

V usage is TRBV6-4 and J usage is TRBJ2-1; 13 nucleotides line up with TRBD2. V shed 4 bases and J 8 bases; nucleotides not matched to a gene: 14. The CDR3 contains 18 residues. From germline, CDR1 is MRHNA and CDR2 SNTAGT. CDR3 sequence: CASSAYSLGTSGAYEQFF. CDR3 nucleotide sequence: TGTGCCAGCAGTGCCTACAGCCTGGGGACTAGCGGGGCCTATGAGCAGTTCTTC.

The CDR3 is CSATTPRQYF. The CDR3 DNA reads TGCAGTGCCACAACCCCCCGCCAGTACTTC. The chain couples TRBV20-1 to TRBJ2-5; D unresolved. Germline loops: CDR1 DFQATT, CDR2 SNEGSKA (reference sequence). The CDR3 has 10 amino acids. V lost 6 bases to trimming and J lost 10 bases, with 12 bases between them.

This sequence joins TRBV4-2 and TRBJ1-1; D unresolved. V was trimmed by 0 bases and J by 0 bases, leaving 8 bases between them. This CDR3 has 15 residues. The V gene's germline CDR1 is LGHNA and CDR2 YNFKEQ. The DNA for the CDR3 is TGTGCCAGCAGCCAAGAAGCAGCCCTGAACACTGAAGCTTTCTTT. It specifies CASSQEAALNTEAFF.

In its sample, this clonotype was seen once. The CDR3 sequence is CASSLRENEKLFF. As DNA, the CDR3 is TGTGCCAGCAGTCTAAGGGAGAATGAAAAACTGTTTTTT. The chain employs TRBV25-1 and TRBJ1-4; unclear D gene. Germline V CDR1 and CDR2: MGHDK, SYGVNS. Trimming took 5 bases from V and 5 from J, leaving 9 bases between them. This CDR3 is 13 amino acids long.

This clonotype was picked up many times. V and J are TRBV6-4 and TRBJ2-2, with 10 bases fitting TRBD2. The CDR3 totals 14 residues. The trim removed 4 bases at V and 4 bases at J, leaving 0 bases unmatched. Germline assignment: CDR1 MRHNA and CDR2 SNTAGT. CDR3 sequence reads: CASSGLAGTGELFF. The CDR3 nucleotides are TGTGCCAGCAGTGGACTAGCGGGCACCGGGGAGCTGTTTTTT.

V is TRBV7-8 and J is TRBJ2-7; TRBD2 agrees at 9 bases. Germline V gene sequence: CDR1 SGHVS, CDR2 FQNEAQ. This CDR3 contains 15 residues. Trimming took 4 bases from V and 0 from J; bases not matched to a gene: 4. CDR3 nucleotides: TGTGCCAGCAGCTCGTCTAGCGGGGACTCCTACGAGCAGTACTTC. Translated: CASSSSSGDSYEQYF.

The CDR3 spells CASSLLTFNEQFF. In DNA, the CDR3 is TGTGCCAGCAGCTTACTGACCTTCAATGAGCAGTTCTTC. This sequence joins TRBV7-8 and TRBJ2-1, with unresolved D. This CDR3 has 13 amino acids. CDR1 SGHVS and CDR2 FQNEAQ come from the germline V gene. Trimming pared 2 bases from V and 6 bases from J, leaving 8 bases between.